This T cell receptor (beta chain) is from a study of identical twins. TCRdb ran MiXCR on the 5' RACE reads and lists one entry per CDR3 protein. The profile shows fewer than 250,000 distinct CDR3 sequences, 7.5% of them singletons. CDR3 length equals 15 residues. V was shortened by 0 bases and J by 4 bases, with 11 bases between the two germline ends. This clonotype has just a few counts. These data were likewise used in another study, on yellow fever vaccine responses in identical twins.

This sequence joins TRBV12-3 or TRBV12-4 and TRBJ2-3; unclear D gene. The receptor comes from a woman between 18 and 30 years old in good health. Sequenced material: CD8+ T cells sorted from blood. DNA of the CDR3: TGTGCCAGCAGTTTAGCGGCGGTCGATCCAGATACGCAGTATTTT. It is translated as CASSLAAVDPDTQYF.